Described below is a single TCR beta chain sequence and its context. Its antigen is undetermined. Regarding donors, all were healthy bone marrow donors. This specimen belongs to a study of cytomegalovirus exposure and HLA in healthy donors. Whole-study results and caveats: In all likelihood, a cluster of highly shared sequence variants was a sequencing artifact.

The PCR used 60 Vbeta and 13 Jbeta primers. Method: immunoSEQ multiplex PCR; TCRdb's copy keeps in-frame clones and lacks some. The data contain around 140,000 clones, roughly 71% of them seen just once; the ten biggest clones take up around 1.3%. The sequence came from a woman in her 40s in good health and CMV-seronegative. What was sequenced was PBMCs.

The DNA of the CDR3 is TGTGCCAGTAGAACGAGGGCCCTCAAAGATACGCAGTATTTT. It yields the protein CASRTRALKDTQYF. This rearrangement joins TRBV2 to TRBJ2-3, with D maybe TRBD2 (5 bases). CDR1 is SNHLY, CDR2 FYNNEI, per germline. The CDR3 length is 14 residues. The V end lost 9 bases, the J end lost 5 bases, and 18 bases lay between the germline ends.